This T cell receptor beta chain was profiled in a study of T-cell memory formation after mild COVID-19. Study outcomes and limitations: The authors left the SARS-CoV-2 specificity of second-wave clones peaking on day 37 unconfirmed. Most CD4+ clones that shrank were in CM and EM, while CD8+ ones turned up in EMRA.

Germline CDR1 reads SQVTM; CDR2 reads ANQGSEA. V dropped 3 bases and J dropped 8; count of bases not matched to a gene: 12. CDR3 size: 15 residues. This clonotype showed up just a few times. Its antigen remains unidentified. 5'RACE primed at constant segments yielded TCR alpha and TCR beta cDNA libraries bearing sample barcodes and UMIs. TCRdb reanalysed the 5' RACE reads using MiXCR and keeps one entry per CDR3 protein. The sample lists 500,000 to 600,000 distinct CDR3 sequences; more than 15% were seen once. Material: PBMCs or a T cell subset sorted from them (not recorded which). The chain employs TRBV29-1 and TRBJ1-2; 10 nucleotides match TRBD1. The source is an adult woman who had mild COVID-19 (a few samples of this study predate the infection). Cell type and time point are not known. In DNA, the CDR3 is TGCAGCGTTGACGCCCGAACTTCGACAGGGGGCGGCTACACCTTC. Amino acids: CSVDARTSTGGGYTF.